Listed here are 20 T cell receptor beta chains from one sample, sequenced in a study of somatic mutations in cytotoxic T cells in rheumatoid arthritis. The table came from immunoSEQ multiplex PCR; TCRdb's copy has only in-frame clones and leaves some out. The sample lists about 17,000 clones, 65% to 85% occurring once. Sample: CD8+ T cells sorted from blood. These receptor sequences come from an adult with rheumatoid arthritis.

This clone occurred a few times. This rearrangement joins TRBV6-4 to TRBJ1-1; 8 bases align to TRBD1. J lost 4 bases, V lost 0 bases, and 7 bases had no gene match. The germline gives CDR1 MRHNA, CDR2 SNTAGT. This CDR3 is built from 16 residues. The CDR3 region is CASSDSPGGGSTEAFF. The CDR3 DNA follows: TGTGCCAGCAGTGACTCTCCAGGGGGCGGGAGCACTGAAGCTTTCTTT.

This clone has only a few counts. The J gene is TRBJ1-1, the V gene TRBV5-1, with 8 bases fitting TRBD1. The CDR3 contains 15 residues. Germline-derived CDR1 and CDR2 are SGHRS and YFSETQ. With 3 bases clipped from V and 0 bases from J, the junction kept 4 bases outside the gene matches. CDR3 DNA: TGCGCCAGCAGCTCCAGACAGGGGATGAACACTGAAGCTTTCTTT. It specifies CASSSRQGMNTEAFF.

The chain recombines TRBV10-3 with TRBJ2-3, with TRBD1 as a possible D gene (5 bases). The CDR3 consists of 15 residues. Germline V gives CDR1 ENHRY, CDR2 SYGVKD. V lost 6 bases to trimming and J lost 0 bases, with 13 bases between them. As DNA, the CDR3 is TGTGCCATCAGGGAAGACAGCTCTAGCACAGATACGCAGTATTTT. It yields the protein CAIREDSSSTDTQYF.

This clone occurred a few times. The junction departs from the called germline gene at one end, perhaps through a read error. The chain uses TRBV2 and TRBJ1-2, with unresolved D. Germline values: CDR1 SNHLY, CDR2 FYNNEI. The CDR3 is 10 residues long. CDR3: CASGDWITDF. The CDR3 nucleotides read TGTGCCAGCGGAGACTGGATAACAGACTTC.

The chain links TRBV9 to TRBJ2-1, with TRBD2 matching 10 bases. This CDR3 region has 15 residues. The germline gives CDR1 SGDLS, CDR2 YYNGEE. The V and J ends lost 4 bases and 6 bases, in that order; junction bases with no gene match: 7. CDR3 sequence (DNA): TGTGCCAGCAGCATACTAGCGGGGCTCCTCAATGAGCAGTTCTTC. The encoded protein is CASSILAGLLNEQFF.

This chain joins TRBV10-3 and TRBJ1-4; possibly TRBD1 for D (5 bases). In germline, CDR1 is ENHRY, CDR2 SYGVKD. With 6 bases removed from V and 3 bases from J, the gap between germline ends came to 11 bases. The length of the CDR3 is 14 residues. This CDR3 reads CAISPDTANEKLFF. CDR3 in DNA: TGTGCCATCAGCCCGGACACGGCTAATGAAAAACTGTTTTTT.

The chain joins TRBV2 to TRBJ1-5, with D maybe TRBD1 (5 bases). CDR1 and CDR2 from the germline V gene are SNHLY and FYNNEI. The CDR3 is made up of 16 amino acids. V lost 6 bases and J lost 5, with 20 bases in between. In DNA, the CDR3 is TGTGCCAGCAGCGACCCCCGGGACCCTACCCATCAGCCCCAGCATTTT. Translation: CASSDPRDPTHQPQHF. The full variable domain, with the rest looked up from reference TRBV2 and TRBJ1-5, is EPEVTQTPSHQVTQMGQEVILRCVPISNHLYFYWYRQILGQKVEFLVSFYNNEISEKSEIFDDQFSVERPDGSNFTLKIRSTKLEDSAMYFCASSDPRDPTHQPQHFGDGTRLSIL.

The chain combines TRBV10-3 with TRBJ1-2, with D possibly being TRBD1 (6 bases). This CDR3 is built from 14 residues. Trimming took 2 bases from V and 6 from J, leaving 13 bases between them. CDR1 ENHRY and CDR2 SYGVKD come from the germline V gene. The CDR3 DNA reads as TGTGCCATCAGTGAGCGGGGGGCAACGAATGGCTACACCTTC. It translates to CAISERGATNGYTF.

This clone is a singleton in its sample. The chain has TRBV6-1 and TRBJ1-3; the D gene is possibly TRBD1 (5 bases). The V and J ends lost 3 bases and 2 bases respectively, with 14 bases between them. CDR3 length: 16 amino acids. Germline V gene data show CDR1 as MNHNS and CDR2 as SASEGT. This CDR3 reads CASSEWAGSPGNTIYF. In DNA form, the CDR3 reads TGTGCCAGCAGTGAGTGGGCAGGGAGCCCTGGAAACACCATATATTTT.

This clone was seen only a few times. The chain links TRBV5-4 to TRBJ1-1; D is unclear. The CDR3 is 13 amino acids. Germline CDR1 SGHNT, CDR2 YYREEE (reference sequence). Trimming stripped 10 bases from V and 1 base from J, with 14 bases between. CDR3 region: CAAQAEPNTEAFF. CDR3 nucleotides: TGTGCCGCGCAAGCAGAACCGAACACTGAAGCTTTCTTT.

The chain couples TRBV6-5 to TRBJ1-1, with D hard to call. With 3 bases removed from V and 11 bases from J, the gap between germline ends came to 10 bases. In germline, CDR1 is MNHEY, CDR2 SVGAGI. This CDR3 spans 11 amino acids. CDR3 in amino acids: CASSYGPLAFF. CDR3 bases: TGTGCCAGCAGTTATGGGCCCCTGGCTTTCTTT.

This chain connects TRBV27 to TRBJ2-5; possible D gene TRBD2, 5 bases. The CDR3 runs to 14 residues. V lost 1 base and J 0 bases, leaving 6 bases between the germline ends. The germline V gene has CDR1 MNHEY and CDR2 SMNVEV (reference sequence). CDR3 sequence (DNA): TGTGCCAGCAGTTTATTGACTAACCAAGAGACCCAGTACTTC. Protein: CASSLLTNQETQYF.

The chain links TRBV11-2 to TRBJ1-6; TRBD1 matches at 8 bases. The CDR3 spans 15 residues. In germline, CDR1 is SGHAT, CDR2 FQNNGV. Unmatched junction bases numbered 5, after V lost 1 base and J lost 9 bases. CDR3 sequence reads: CASSLGTGFFSPLHF. Written as DNA, the CDR3 is TGTGCCAGCAGCTTAGGGACAGGGTTTTTTTCACCCCTCCACTTT.

The V call is TRBV9, the J call TRBJ2-3; 10 bases line up with TRBD2. Per the germline V gene, CDR1 is SGDLS and CDR2 is YYNGEE. The CDR3 runs to 17 residues. J was trimmed by 1 base and V by 1 base; bases with no gene match: 6. CDR3: CASSVTGTSVGTDTQYF. The CDR3 bases are TGTGCCAGCAGCGTAACCGGGACTAGCGTCGGCACAGATACGCAGTATTTT.

The rearrangement uses TRBV19 and TRBJ2-7, with D possibly matching TRBD1 (5 bases). Germline V gene lookup returns CDR1 LNHDA and CDR2 SQIVND (reference sequence). The CDR3 has 17 residues. V was cut by 1 base and J by 2 bases, with 18 bases left in between. In DNA form, the CDR3 reads TGTGCCAGTAGTATAGGGGGCGGTAGGACGGGTACCTACGAGCAGTACTTC. Amino acid sequence: CASSIGGGRTGTYEQYF. The whole variable domain, filled in from reference TRBV19 and TRBJ2-7, reads DGGITQSPKYLFRKEGQNVTLSCEQNLNHDAMYWYRQDPGQGLRLIYYSQIVNDFQKGDIAEGYSVSREKKESFPLTVTSAQKNPTAFYLCASSIGGGRTGTYEQYFGPGTRLTVT.

The chain has TRBV6-1 and TRBJ2-3, with a weak D call TRBD1 (8 bases). The germline V gene encodes CDR1 MNHNS and CDR2 SASEGT. V lost 3 bases, J lost 3 bases, and 16 bases lay in between. There are 16 residues in the CDR3. CDR3 sequence: CASSDRTGRATDTQYF. As DNA, the CDR3 is TGTGCCAGCAGTGACCGGACAGGGAGGGCAACAGATACGCAGTATTTT.

This clone came up a few times. The chain combines TRBV9 with TRBJ2-1, with 8 bases lining up with TRBD2. V lost 4 bases to trimming and J lost 3 bases; unmatched junction nucleotides: 15. Germline lookup yields CDR1 SGDLS and CDR2 YYNGEE. The CDR3 spans 18 residues. This chain's CDR3 is CASSNPSSGGGLYNEQFF. Here the CDR3 DNA reads TGTGCCAGCAGCAACCCTAGTTCGGGGGGGGGCCTCTACAATGAGCAGTTCTTC.

The rearrangement links TRBV10-2 to TRBJ1-2; perhaps TRBD1 as D (5 bases). The V and J ends lost 7 bases and 5 bases respectively, with 14 bases between them. The CDR3 sequence is 13 residues long. CDR1 WSHSY and CDR2 SAAADI come from the germline V gene. The CDR3 region has the DNA TGCGCCAGCAAGGACCCGAGGGGATATGGCTACACCTTC. It specifies CASKDPRGYGYTF.

The chain joins TRBV7-9 to TRBJ1-3; the match to TRBD1 covers 8 bases. The CDR3 contains 14 residues. Per germline, CDR1 SEHNR and CDR2 FQNEAQ (reference sequence). V was pared by 11 bases and J by 0 bases, with 6 bases of the junction left unmatched. CDR3 DNA: TGTGCCGTCAACAGGGGGGACTCTGGAAACACCATATATTTT. Encoded protein: CAVNRGDSGNTIYF.

V gene TRBV9 combines with J gene TRBJ2-3; 7 positions agree with TRBD2. V shed 0 bases and J 4 bases; nucleotides not matched to a gene: 11. From germline, CDR1 is SGDLS and CDR2 YYNGEE. The CDR3 is made up of 17 amino acids. In DNA, the CDR3 is TGTGCCAGCAGCGTAGCTGGTGGGGCGGGGGAGGCAGATACGCAGTATTTT. Translation gives CASSVAGGAGEADTQYF.